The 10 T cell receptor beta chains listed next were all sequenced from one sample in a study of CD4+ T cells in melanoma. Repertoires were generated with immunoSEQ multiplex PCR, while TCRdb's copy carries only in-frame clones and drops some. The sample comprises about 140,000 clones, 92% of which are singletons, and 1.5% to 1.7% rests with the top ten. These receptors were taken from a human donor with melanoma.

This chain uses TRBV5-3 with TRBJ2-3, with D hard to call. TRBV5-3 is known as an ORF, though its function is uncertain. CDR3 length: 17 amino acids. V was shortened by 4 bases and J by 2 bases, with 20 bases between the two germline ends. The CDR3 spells CARSLNSYTPNTDTQYF. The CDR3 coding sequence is TGTGCCAGAAGCCTGAATTCTTACACACCGAACACAGATACGCAGTATTTT.

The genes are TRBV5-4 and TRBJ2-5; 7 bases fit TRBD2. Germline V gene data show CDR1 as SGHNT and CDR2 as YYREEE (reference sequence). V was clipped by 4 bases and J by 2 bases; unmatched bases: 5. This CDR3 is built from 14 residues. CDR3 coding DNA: TGTGCCAGCAGCCTATCCGGGGGGCAAGAGACCCAGTACTTC. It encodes CASSLSGGQETQYF.

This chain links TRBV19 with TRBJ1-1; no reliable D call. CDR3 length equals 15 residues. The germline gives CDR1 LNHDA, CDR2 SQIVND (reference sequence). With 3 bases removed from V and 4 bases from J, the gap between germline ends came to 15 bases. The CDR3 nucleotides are TGTGCCAGTAGTATTGAGGGCGGAGGAGGCACTGAAGCTTTCTTT. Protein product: CASSIEGGGGTEAFF.

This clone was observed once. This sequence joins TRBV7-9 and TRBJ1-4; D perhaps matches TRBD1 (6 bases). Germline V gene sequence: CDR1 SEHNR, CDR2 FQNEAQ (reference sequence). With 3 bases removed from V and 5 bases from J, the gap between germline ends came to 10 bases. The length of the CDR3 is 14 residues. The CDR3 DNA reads TGTGCCAGCAGCTTGGCAGGGACAAATGAAAAACTGTTTTTT. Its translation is CASSLAGTNEKLFF. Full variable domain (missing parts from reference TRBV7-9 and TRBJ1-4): DTGVSQNPRHKITKRGQNVTFRCDPISEHNRLYWYRQTLGQGPEFLTYFQNEAQLEKSRLLSDRFSAERPKGSFSTLEIQRTEQGDSAMYLCASSLAGTNEKLFFGSGTQLSVL.

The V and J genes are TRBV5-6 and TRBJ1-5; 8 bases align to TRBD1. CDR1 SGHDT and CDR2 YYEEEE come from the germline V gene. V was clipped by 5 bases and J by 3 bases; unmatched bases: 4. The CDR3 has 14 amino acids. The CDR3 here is CASSRQGLNQPQHF. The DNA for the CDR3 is TGTGCCAGCAGTCGACAGGGGCTCAATCAGCCCCAGCATTTT.

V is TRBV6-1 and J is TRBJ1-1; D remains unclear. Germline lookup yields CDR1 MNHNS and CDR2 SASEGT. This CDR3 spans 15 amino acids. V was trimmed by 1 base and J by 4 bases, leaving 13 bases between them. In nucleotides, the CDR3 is TGTGCCAGCAGTGAAGAGCGCCGGAGGATCACTGAAGCTTTCTTT. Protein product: CASSEERRRITEAFF.

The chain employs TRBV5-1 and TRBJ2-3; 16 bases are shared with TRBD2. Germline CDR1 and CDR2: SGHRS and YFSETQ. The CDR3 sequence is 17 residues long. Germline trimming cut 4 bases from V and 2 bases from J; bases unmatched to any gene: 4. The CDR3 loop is CASSPGLAGGTTDTQYF. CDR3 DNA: TGCGCCAGCAGCCCGGGACTAGCGGGGGGGACCACAGATACGCAGTATTTT.

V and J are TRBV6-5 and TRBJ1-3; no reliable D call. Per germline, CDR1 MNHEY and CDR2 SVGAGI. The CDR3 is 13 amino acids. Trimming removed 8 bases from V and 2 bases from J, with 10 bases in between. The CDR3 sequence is CASRRDAGNTIYF. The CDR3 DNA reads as TGTGCCAGCCGTCGGGATGCTGGAAACACCATATATTTT.

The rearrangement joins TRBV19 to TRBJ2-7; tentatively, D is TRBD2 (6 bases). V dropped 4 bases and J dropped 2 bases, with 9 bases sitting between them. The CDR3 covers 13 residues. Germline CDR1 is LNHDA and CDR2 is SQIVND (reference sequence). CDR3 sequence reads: CASSSGVTYEQYF. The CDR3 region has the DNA TGTGCCAGTAGTAGCGGGGTGACCTACGAGCAGTACTTC.

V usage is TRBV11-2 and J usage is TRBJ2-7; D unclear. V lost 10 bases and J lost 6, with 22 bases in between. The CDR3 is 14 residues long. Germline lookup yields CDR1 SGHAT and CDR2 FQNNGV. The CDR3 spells CATAGDRPSGEQYF. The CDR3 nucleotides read TGTGCCACTGCAGGCGATCGACCCTCCGGCGAGCAGTACTTC.